This is a list of T cell receptor beta chains from one sample in a study of technical replicates of blood from several donors. Sequenced by immunoSEQ multiplex PCR; TCRdb stores in-frame clones only, minus some. The table lists approximately 100,000 clones, roughly 95% of them singletons. Sequencing used T cells isolated from PBMCs. The origin of the receptors is a human donor in good health. CDR3s include the opening cysteine and the closing phenylalanine or tryptophan. D genes are given only for firm matches. Clone size is shown for a subset of rows, as once, few, many or a class of expanded clone.

V gene	D gene	CDR3 length	J gene	clone size	CDR3 DNA	CDR3 protein
TRBV7-8	-	13	TRBJ1-2	-	TGTGCCAGCAGCCCGGACGGGAGATATGGCTACACCTTC	CASSPDGRYGYTF
TRBV30	TRBD1	16	TRBJ1-2	-	TGTGCCTGGAATAATTTCCGGGACAGGGCTAACTATGGCTACACCTTC	CAWNNFRDRANYGYTF
TRBV5-1	TRBD2	17	TRBJ2-2	-	TGCGCCAGCAGCAAACTCGGGGGACTAGGGGGCACCGGGGAGCTGTTTTTT	CASSKLGGLGGTGELFF
TRBV6-4	-	14	TRBJ2-1	-	TGTGCCAGCAGTCCCGCGGAGGGCCCTAATGAGCAGTTCTTC	CASSPAEGPNEQFF
TRBV7-3	TRBD2	15	TRBJ2-1	-	TGTGCCAGCAGCTTTAGCGGGGGTCCCTACAATGAGCAGTTCTTC	CASSFSGGPYNEQFF
TRBV21-1	-	16	TRBJ1-2	-	TGTGCCAGCTGCAAAGGAAGTGGCAGGGGATACCATGGCTACACCTTC	CASCKGSGRGYHGYTF
TRBV29-1	-	12	TRBJ2-1	-	TGCAGCGTTGGCAGGGGTTATAATGAGCAGTTCTTC	CSVGRGYNEQFF
TRBV28	-	14	TRBJ1-4	-	TGTGCCAGCAGTCTGGGACTCCCGACGGGAAAACTGTTTTTT	CASSLGLPTGKLFF
TRBV27	-	14	TRBJ2-3	-	TGTGCCAGCAGTACAAGCGGTAGCACAGATACGCAGTATTTT	CASSTSGSTDTQYF
TRBV7-9	TRBD1	14	TRBJ2-1	-	TGTGCCAGCAGCGAAGACAGGGTTGGCAATGAGCAGTTCTTC	CASSEDRVGNEQFF
TRBV2	-	19	TRBJ2-7	-	TGTGCCAGCAGTGATCGGGGAAGTTTCGTTCCGTTCAGTTCCTACGAGCAGTACTTC	CASSDRGSFVPFSSYEQYF
TRBV30	-	13	TRBJ1-4	-	TGTGCCTGGATGGGGGGACTTAGCGAAAAACTGTTTTTT	CAWMGGLSEKLFF
TRBV28	-	15	TRBJ1-4	-	TGTGCCAGCAGTTCAGGAACTCCAACTAATGAAAAACTGTTTTTT	CASSSGTPTNEKLFF
TRBV5-1	-	14	TRBJ1-4	-	TGCGCCAGCAGCTTGGCACCGGGAGATGAAAAACTGTTTTTT	CASSLAPGDEKLFF
TRBV6-1	TRBD2	14	TRBJ2-7	-	TGTGCCAGCAGTCCGACTAGCTTGTCGGACGAGCAGTACTTC	CASSPTSLSDEQYF
TRBV27	TRBD2	16	TRBJ2-2	once	TGTGCCAGCAGTATTAGCGGGAGTACGGCCACCGGGGAGCTGTTTTTT	CASSISGSTATGELFF
TRBV28	-	16	TRBJ1-1	-	TGTGCCAGCAGCCCCCAGGGGAGGGTTATGAACACTGAAGCTTTCTTT	CASSPQGRVMNTEAFF
TRBV4-1	-	15	TRBJ1-6	-	TGCGCCAGCAGCCAAGTTTGGGGACTGAGTTCACCCCTCCACTTT	CASSQVWGLSSPLHF
TRBV19	-	13	TRBJ2-2	-	TGTGCCAGTAGTATGATAGGAGGCGGGGAGCTGTTTTTT	CASSMIGGGELFF
TRBV6-1	TRBD1	13	TRBJ2-7	-	TGTGCCTACAAACCGGGACAGGGGGGCGAGCAGTACTTC	CAYKPGQGGEQYF
TRBV7-7	-	16	TRBJ2-2	-	TGTGCTAGCAGCCCAAGCCCGGGGTCGAACACCGGGGAGCTGTTTTTT	CASSPSPGSNTGELFF
TRBV28	-	16	TRBJ2-3	-	TGTGCCAGCAGCAGGCCCCATGGAGGGGGCACAGATACGCAGTATTTT	CASSRPHGGGTDTQYF
TRBV19	TRBD1	14	TRBJ2-7	-	TGTGCCAGTAGTTCCGGGACAGGGGCCTACGAGCAGTACTTC	CASSSGTGAYEQYF